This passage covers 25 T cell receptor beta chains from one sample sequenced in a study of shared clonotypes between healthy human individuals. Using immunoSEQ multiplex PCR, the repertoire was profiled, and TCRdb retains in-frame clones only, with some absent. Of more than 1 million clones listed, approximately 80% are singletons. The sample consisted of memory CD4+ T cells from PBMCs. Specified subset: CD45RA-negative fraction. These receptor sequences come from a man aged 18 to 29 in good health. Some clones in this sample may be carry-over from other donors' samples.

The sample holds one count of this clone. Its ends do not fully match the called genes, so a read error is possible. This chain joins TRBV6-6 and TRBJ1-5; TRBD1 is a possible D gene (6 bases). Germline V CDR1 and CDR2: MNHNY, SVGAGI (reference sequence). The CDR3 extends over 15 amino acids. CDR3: CAGSYGGYSNQPQHF. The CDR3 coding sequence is TGTGCCGGCAGTTACGGGGGCTACAGCAATCAGCCCCAGCATTTT.

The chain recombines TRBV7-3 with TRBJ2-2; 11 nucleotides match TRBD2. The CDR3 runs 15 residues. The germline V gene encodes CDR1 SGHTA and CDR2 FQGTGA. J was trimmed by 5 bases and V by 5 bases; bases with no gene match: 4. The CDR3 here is CASSPTSGRTGELFF. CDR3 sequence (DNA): TGTGCCAGCAGCCCTACTAGCGGGAGAACCGGGGAGCTGTTTTTT.

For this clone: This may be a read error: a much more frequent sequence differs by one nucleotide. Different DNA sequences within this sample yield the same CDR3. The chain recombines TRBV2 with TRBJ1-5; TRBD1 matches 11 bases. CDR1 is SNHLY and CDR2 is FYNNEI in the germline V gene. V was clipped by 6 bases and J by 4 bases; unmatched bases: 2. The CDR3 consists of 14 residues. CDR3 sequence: CASSGTGGNQPQHF. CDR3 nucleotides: TGTGCCAGCAGCGGGACAGGGGGTAATCAGCCCCAGCATTTT.

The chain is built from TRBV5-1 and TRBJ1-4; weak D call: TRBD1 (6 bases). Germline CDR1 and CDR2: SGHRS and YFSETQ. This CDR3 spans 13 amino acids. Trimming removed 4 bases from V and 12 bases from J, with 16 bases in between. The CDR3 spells CASSTSGASELFF. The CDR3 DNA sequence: TGCGCCAGCAGCACATCAGGGGCATCGGAACTGTTTTTT.

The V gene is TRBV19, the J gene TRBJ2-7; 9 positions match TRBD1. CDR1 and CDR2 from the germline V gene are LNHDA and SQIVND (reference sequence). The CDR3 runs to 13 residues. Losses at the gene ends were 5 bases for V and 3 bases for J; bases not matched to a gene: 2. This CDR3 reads CASSHRGLYEQYF. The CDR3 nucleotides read TGTGCCAGTAGTCACAGGGGGCTCTACGAGCAGTACTTC.

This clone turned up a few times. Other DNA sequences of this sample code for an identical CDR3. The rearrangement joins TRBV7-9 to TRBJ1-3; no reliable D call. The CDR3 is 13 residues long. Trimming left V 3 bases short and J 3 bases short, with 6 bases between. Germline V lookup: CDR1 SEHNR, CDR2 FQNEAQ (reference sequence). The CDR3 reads CASSLLDGNTIYF. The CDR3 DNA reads TGTGCCAGCAGCTTGCTCGATGGAAACACCATATATTTT. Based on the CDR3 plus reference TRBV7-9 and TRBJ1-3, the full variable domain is DTGVSQNPRHKITKRGQNVTFRCDPISEHNRLYWYRQTLGQGPEFLTYFQNEAQLEKSRLLSDRFSAERPKGSFSTLEIQRTEQGDSAMYLCASSLLDGNTIYFGEGSWLTVV.

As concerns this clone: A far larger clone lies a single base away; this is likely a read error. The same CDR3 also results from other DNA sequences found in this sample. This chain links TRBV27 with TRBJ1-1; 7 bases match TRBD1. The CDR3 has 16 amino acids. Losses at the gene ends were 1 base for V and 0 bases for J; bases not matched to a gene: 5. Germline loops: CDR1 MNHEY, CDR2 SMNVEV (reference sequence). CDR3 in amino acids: CASSLFAGGVNTEAFF. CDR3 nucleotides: TGTGCCAGCAGTTTATTCGCAGGGGGGGTGAACACTGAAGCTTTCTTT.

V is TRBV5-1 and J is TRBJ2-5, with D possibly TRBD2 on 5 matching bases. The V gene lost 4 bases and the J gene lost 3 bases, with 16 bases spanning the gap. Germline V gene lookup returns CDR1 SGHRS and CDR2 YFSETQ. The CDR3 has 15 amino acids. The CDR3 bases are TGCGCCAGCAGCGCGGCGGGTTCAGGCGAAGAGACCCAGTACTTC. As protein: CASSAAGSGEETQYF.

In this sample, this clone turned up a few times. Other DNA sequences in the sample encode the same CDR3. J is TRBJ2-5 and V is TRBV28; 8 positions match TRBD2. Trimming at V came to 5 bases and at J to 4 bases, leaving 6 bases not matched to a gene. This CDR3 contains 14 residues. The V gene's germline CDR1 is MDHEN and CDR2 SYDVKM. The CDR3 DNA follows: TGTGCCAGCAGTCCCGCGGGAGGTCGAGAGACCCAGTACTTC. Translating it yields CASSPAGGRETQYF.

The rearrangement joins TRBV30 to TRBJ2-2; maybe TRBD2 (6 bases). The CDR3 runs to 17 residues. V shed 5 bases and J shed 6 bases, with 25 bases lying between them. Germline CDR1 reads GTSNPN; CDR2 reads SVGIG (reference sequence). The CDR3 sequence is CAWPGVGGTPFSGELFF. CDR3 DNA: TGTGCCTGGCCTGGGGTTGGGGGGACCCCCTTCTCCGGGGAGCTGTTTTTT.

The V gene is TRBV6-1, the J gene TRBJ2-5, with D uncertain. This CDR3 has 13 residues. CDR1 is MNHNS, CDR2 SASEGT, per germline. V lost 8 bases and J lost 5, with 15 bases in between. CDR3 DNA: TGTGCCAGCCTCAATCGGGCCTGGGAGACCCAGTACTTC. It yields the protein CASLNRAWETQYF.

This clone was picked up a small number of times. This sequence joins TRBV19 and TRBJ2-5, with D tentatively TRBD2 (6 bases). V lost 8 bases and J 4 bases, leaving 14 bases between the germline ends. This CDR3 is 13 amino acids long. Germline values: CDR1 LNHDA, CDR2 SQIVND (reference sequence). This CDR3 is CASARGIRETQYF. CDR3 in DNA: TGTGCCAGTGCCCGGGGGATCAGAGAGACCCAGTACTTC.

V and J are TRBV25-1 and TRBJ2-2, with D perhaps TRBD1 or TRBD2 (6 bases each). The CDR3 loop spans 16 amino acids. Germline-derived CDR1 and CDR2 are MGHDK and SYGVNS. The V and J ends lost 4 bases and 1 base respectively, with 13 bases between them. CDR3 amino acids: CASSGAGGRNTGELFF. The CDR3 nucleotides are TGTGCCAGCAGTGGAGCTGGGGGGCGGAACACCGGGGAGCTGTTTTTT. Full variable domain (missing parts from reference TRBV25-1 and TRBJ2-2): EADIYQTPRYLVIGTGKKITLECSQTMGHDKMYWYQQDPGMELHLIHYSYGVNSTEKGDLSSESTVSRIRTEHFPLTLESARPSHTSQYLCASSGAGGRNTGELFFGEGSRLTVL.

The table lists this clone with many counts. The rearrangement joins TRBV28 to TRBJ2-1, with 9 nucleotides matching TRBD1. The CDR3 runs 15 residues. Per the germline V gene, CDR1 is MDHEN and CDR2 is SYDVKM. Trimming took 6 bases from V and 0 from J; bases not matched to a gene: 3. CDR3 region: CASRLQGASYNEQFF. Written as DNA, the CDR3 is TGTGCCAGCAGGTTACAGGGGGCCTCCTACAATGAGCAGTTCTTC.

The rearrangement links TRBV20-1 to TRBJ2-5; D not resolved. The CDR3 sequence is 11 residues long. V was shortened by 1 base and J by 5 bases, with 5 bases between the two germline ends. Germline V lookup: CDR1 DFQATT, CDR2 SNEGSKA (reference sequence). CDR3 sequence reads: CSARAIETQYF. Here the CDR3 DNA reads TGCAGTGCTAGAGCCATCGAGACCCAGTACTTC.

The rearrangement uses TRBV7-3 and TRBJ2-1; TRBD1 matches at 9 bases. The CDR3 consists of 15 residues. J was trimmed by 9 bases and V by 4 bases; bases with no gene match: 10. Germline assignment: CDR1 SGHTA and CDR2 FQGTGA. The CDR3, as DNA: TGTGCCAGCAGCTCCCCGGGACAGGGACTCCGTGAGCAGTTCTTC. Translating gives CASSSPGQGLREQFF.

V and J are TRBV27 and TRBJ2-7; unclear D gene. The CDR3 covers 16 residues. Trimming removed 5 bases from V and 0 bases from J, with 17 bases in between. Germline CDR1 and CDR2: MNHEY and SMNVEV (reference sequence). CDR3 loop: CASSTARPPSSYEQYF. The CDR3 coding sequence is TGTGCCAGCAGTACGGCCCGACCCCCCAGCTCCTACGAGCAGTACTTC.

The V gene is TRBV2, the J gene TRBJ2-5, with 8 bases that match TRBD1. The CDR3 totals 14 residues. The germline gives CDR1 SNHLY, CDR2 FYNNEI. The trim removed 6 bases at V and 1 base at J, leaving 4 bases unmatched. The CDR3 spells CASSYTGGQETQYF. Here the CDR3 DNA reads TGTGCCAGCAGCTACACAGGGGGCCAAGAGACCCAGTACTTC.

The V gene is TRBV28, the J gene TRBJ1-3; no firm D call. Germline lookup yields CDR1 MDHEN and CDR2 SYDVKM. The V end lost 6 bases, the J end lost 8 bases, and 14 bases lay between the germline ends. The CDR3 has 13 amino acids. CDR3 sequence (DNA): TGTGCCAGCAGGCCAGGACCTGCGTACACCATATATTTT. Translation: CASRPGPAYTIYF.

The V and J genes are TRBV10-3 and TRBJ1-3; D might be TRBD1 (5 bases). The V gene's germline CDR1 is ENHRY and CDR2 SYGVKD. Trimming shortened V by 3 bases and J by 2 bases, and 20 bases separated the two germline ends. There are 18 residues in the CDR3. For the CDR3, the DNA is TGTGCCATCAGTGACCCCCTGTCCGTACAGGCCCCTGGAAACACCATATATTTT. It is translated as CAISDPLSVQAPGNTIYF.

The CDR3, as DNA: TGTGCCACGTCGGGACGACGGGGAGACTATGGCTACACCTTC. Its translation is CATSGRRGDYGYTF. The rearrangement links TRBV10-3 to TRBJ1-2, with a tentative D call TRBD1 (5 bases). Trimming took off 10 bases at V and 3 bases at J, with 18 bases between the two ends. In germline, CDR1 is ENHRY, CDR2 SYGVKD. CDR3 length: 14 amino acids.

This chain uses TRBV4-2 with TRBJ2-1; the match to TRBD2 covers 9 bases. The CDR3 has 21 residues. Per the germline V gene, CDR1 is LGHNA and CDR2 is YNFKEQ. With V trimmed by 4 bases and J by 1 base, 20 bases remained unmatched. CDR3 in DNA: TGTGCCAGCAGCCTGATGAGGACTAGCGCTCATTCACTCACTTCCTACAATGAGCAGTTCTTC. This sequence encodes CASSLMRTSAHSLTSYNEQFF.

The CDR3 region is CASAGENIQYF. CDR3 DNA: TGTGCCAGCGCGGGAGAAAACATTCAGTACTTC. The chain couples TRBV6-6 to TRBJ2-4; 7 bases map to TRBD2. CDR1 MNHNY and CDR2 SVGAGI come from the germline V gene (reference sequence). Losses at the gene ends were 8 bases for V and 5 bases for J; bases not matched to a gene: 0. CDR3 size: 11 residues.

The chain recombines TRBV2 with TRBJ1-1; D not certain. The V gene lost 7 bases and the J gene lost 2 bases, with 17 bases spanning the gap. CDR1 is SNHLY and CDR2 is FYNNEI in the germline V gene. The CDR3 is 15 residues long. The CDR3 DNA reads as TGTGCCAGCACCGTTCCCGGACGGATTAACACTGAAGCTTTCTTT. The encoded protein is CASTVPGRINTEAFF.

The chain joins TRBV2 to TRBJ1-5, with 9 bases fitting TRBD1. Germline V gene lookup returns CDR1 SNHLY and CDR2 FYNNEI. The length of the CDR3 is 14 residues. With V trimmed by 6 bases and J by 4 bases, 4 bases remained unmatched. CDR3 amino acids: CASRGDRGNQPQHF. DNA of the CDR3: TGTGCCAGCAGGGGCGACAGGGGGAATCAGCCCCAGCATTTT.